What follows are 28 T cell receptor beta chains derived from one specimen sequenced in a study of cytomegalovirus exposure and HLA in healthy donors. The primer mix had 60 Vbeta and 13 Jbeta primers. Repertoires were generated with immunoSEQ multiplex PCR, while TCRdb's copy carries only in-frame clones and drops some. Here the sample spans about 150,000 clones, more than 70% being singletons. The specimen sequenced was PBMCs. The receptors originated from a man aged 25-45 years in good health and CMV-seronegative.

The chain carries TRBV28 and TRBJ1-3, with a tentative D call TRBD1 (6 bases). Trimming pared 4 bases from V and 0 bases from J, leaving 13 bases between. From germline, CDR1 is MDHEN and CDR2 SYDVKM. The CDR3 is made up of 16 amino acids. The CDR3 is CASSSRTGNSGNTIYF. CDR3 nucleotides: TGTGCCAGCAGTTCCCGTACAGGGAACTCTGGAAACACCATATATTTT.

The V call is TRBV6-5, the J call TRBJ2-7; TRBD2 matches 14 bases. The CDR3 length is 16 residues. Germline V gene data show CDR1 as MNHEY and CDR2 as SVGAGI. V shed 4 bases, J shed 5 bases, and the junction held 7 bases outside the gene matches. CDR3 protein: CASSSFGTSGSHEQYF. As DNA, the CDR3 is TGTGCCAGCAGTTCCTTCGGGACTAGCGGGAGCCACGAGCAGTACTTC.

This clone was seen a few times. This CDR3 reads CAISEPTNNRDFRYGYTF. The CDR3 DNA reads as TGTGCCATCAGTGAGCCTACAAACAACAGGGATTTTCGCTATGGCTACACCTTC. This sequence joins TRBV10-3 and TRBJ1-2; TRBD1 might be the D (6 bases). Germline V gives CDR1 ENHRY, CDR2 SYGVKD. The CDR3 extends over 18 amino acids. V lost 2 bases to trimming and J lost 4 bases, with 23 bases between them.

The chain is built from TRBV30 and TRBJ2-7, with 8 bases aligning to TRBD2. The CDR3 runs 13 residues. Germline V gene lookup returns CDR1 GTSNPN and CDR2 SVGIG (reference sequence). J was trimmed by 5 bases and V by 5 bases; bases with no gene match: 8. CDR3 coding DNA: TGTGCCTGGTGCACCGGGACTAGTGACGAGCAGTACTTC. It yields the protein CAWCTGTSDEQYF.

The V and J genes are TRBV28 and TRBJ2-3; 10 bases agree with TRBD2. CDR3 length equals 20 residues. The V segment lost 4 bases and the J segment 4 bases; nucleotides outside the gene matches: 20. CDR1 is MDHEN and CDR2 is SYDVKM in the germline V gene. The CDR3 reads CASSSYTPPLASGSPDTQYF. DNA for the CDR3: TGTGCCAGCAGTTCCTATACTCCTCCTCTAGCTAGCGGGAGCCCAGATACGCAGTATTTT. The complete variable domain, with remaining parts taken from reference TRBV28 and TRBJ2-3, reads DVKVTQSSRYLVKRTGEKVFLECVQDMDHENMFWYRQDPGLGLRLIYFSYDVKMKEKGDIPEGYSVSREKKERFSLILESASTNQTSMYLCASSSYTPPLASGSPDTQYFGPGTRLTVL.

The gene calls are TRBV28 and TRBJ1-5; no clear D. This CDR3 has 17 residues. V lost 0 bases and J 1 base, leaving 13 bases between the germline ends. Germline V gene lookup returns CDR1 MDHEN and CDR2 SYDVKM. The CDR3 here is CASSLWGAGMSNQPQHF. CDR3 nucleotide sequence: TGTGCCAGCAGTTTATGGGGAGCTGGTATGAGCAATCAGCCCCAGCATTTT.

The table lists this clone with a few counts. The chain links TRBV11-3 to TRBJ2-3, with D perhaps matching TRBD1 (5 bases). The V end was cut by 2 bases, the J end by 10 bases, with 16 bases between. Germline-derived CDR1 and CDR2 are SGHNT and YENEEA. This CDR3 is 14 amino acids long. The CDR3 loop is CASSLILGQGPQYF. CDR3 in DNA: TGTGCCAGCAGCTTAATCTTGGGGCAGGGTCCGCAGTATTTT.

The chain is built from TRBV5-1 and TRBJ2-1, with 8 nucleotides matching TRBD1. V gave up 4 bases and J gave up 6 bases; unmatched junction bases: 6. This CDR3 region has 14 residues. Per the germline V gene, CDR1 is SGHRS and CDR2 is YFSETQ. Written as DNA, the CDR3 is TGCGCCAGCAGCGAAAGGACAGGGTCCAATGAGCAGTTCTTC. Its translation: CASSERTGSNEQFF.

J is TRBJ1-2 and V is TRBV30, with a tentative D call TRBD1 (6 bases). The CDR3 length is 12 residues. The V gene's germline CDR1 is GTSNPN and CDR2 SVGIG (reference sequence). Trimming took off 0 bases at V and 4 bases at J, with 6 bases between the two ends. CDR3 sequence (DNA): TGTGCCTGGAGTGTAGGGGGCTATGGCTACACCTTC. Protein: CAWSVGGYGYTF.

The chain couples TRBV7-6 to TRBJ2-5; 14 nucleotides align to TRBD2. Germline CDR1 SGHVS, CDR2 FNYEAQ. Trimming removed 5 bases from V and 5 bases from J; junction bases left unmatched: 4. The CDR3 is 15 amino acids. The DNA for the CDR3 is TGTGCCAGCAGCCTAAGGACTAGCGGGAGGGAGACCCAGTACTTC. It yields the protein CASSLRTSGRETQYF.

The chain carries TRBV6-1 and TRBJ1-2, with 9 bases identical to TRBD1. The ends lost 0 bases at V and 6 bases at J; junction bases unmatched: 2. This CDR3 contains 14 residues. The V gene's germline CDR1 is MNHNS and CDR2 SASEGT. The CDR3 nucleotides read TGTGCCAGCAGTGAAGCGCGACAGGGGGATGGCTACACCTTC. Translating gives CASSEARQGDGYTF.

The V call is TRBV7-9, the J call TRBJ2-3; 13 positions match TRBD2. Germline-derived CDR1 and CDR2 are SEHNR and FQNEAQ (reference sequence). CDR3 size: 17 residues. The junction had 9 bases not matched to a gene; V was cut back by 6 bases and J by 3 bases. The CDR3 region is CASRLGLAGVWTDTQYF. Written as DNA, the CDR3 is TGTGCCAGCAGACTTGGACTAGCGGGAGTGTGGACAGATACGCAGTATTTT.

The chain couples TRBV5-1 to TRBJ1-2; 8 bases line up with TRBD1. J lost 5 bases, V lost 2 bases, and 2 bases had no gene match. In germline, CDR1 is SGHRS, CDR2 YFSETQ. This CDR3 comprises 13 residues. The CDR3 DNA follows: TGCGCCAGCAGCTTCACAGGGGGGTATGGCTACACCTTC. This sequence encodes CASSFTGGYGYTF.

This clone was counted only a few times. The chain recombines TRBV5-4 with TRBJ2-7; TRBD1 might be the D (6 bases). The CDR3 length is 12 residues. V was cut by 3 bases and J by 4 bases, with 8 bases left in between. CDR1 and CDR2 (germline): SGHNT, YYREEE (reference sequence). CDR3 amino acids: CASSSQGYEQYF. In nucleotides, the CDR3 is TGTGCCAGCAGCTCACAGGGTTACGAGCAGTACTTC.

The J gene is TRBJ2-7, the V gene TRBV28; TRBD2 aligns across 8 bases. V shed 6 bases, J shed 3 bases, and the junction held 7 bases outside the gene matches. CDR3 length: 14 amino acids. Germline V lookup: CDR1 MDHEN, CDR2 SYDVKM. The CDR3 nucleotides read TGTGCCAGCAGCTGGTTCGGGGGGGTCTACGAGCAGTACTTC. Translation gives CASSWFGGVYEQYF.

The chain joins TRBV2 to TRBJ1-5; D call uncertain. With 5 bases removed from V and 0 bases from J, the gap between germline ends came to 8 bases. The germline gives CDR1 SNHLY, CDR2 FYNNEI. CDR3 length: 14 residues. This chain's CDR3 is CASSWESSNQPQHF. The CDR3 coding sequence is TGTGCCAGCAGTTGGGAGTCTAGCAATCAGCCCCAGCATTTT.

V is TRBV19 and J is TRBJ2-3, with 8 positions matching TRBD2. Trimming took 6 bases from V and 2 from J; bases not matched to a gene: 10. The CDR3 runs 16 residues. The V gene's germline CDR1 is LNHDA and CDR2 SQIVND (reference sequence). CDR3: CASSSPGLDYTDTQYF. For the CDR3, the DNA is TGTGCCAGTAGCTCCCCGGGACTAGATTACACAGATACGCAGTATTTT.

This clone occurred once. In DNA, the CDR3 is TGTGCCAGCAGCTTAGCGGGCGTGTCTAATGAAAAACTGTTTTTT. Translating it yields CASSLAGVSNEKLFF. The chain is built from TRBV7-9 and TRBJ1-4; D is ambiguous. This CDR3 comprises 15 residues. From germline, CDR1 is SEHNR and CDR2 FQNEAQ (reference sequence). V lost 0 bases and J 3 bases, leaving 8 bases between the germline ends.

The table lists this clone with a few counts. The CDR3 coding sequence is TGTGCCAGCAGTACCCCCGGACAGGGCTACAATGAGCAGTTCTTC. Its protein product is CASSTPGQGYNEQFF. The V call is TRBV6-5, the J call TRBJ2-1; 8 bases map to TRBD1. CDR3 length equals 15 residues. Looked up from germline, CDR1 is MNHEY and CDR2 is SVGAGI. V was clipped by 5 bases and J by 3 bases; unmatched bases: 6.

V usage is TRBV28 and J usage is TRBJ2-5, with TRBD2 matching 7 bases. This CDR3 is built from 14 residues. The germline V gene has CDR1 MDHEN and CDR2 SYDVKM. DNA of the CDR3: TGTGCGGTGGGAGGGGAGTCACCCTGGGAGACCCAGTACTTC. Translated, it gives CAVGGESPWETQYF.

This clone occurred a few times. The V and J genes are TRBV2 and TRBJ2-3; TRBD1 might be the D (5 bases). The CDR3 length is 14 residues. The germline V gene encodes CDR1 SNHLY and CDR2 FYNNEI. V was pared by 5 bases and J by 5 bases, with 14 bases between. The CDR3 DNA is TGTGCCAGCAGTAGACGCAGGGCCCTAGATACGCAGTATTTT. Translating it yields CASSRRRALDTQYF.

This chain links TRBV2 with TRBJ2-2, with a weak D call TRBD1 (6 bases). This CDR3 is 13 amino acids long. Trimming left V 8 bases short and J 4 bases short, with 11 bases between. Germline CDR1 reads SNHLY; CDR2 reads FYNNEI. DNA of the CDR3: TGTGCCAGCCGGCAGGGGAGCACCGGGGAGCTGTTTTTT. Translation gives CASRQGSTGELFF.

Written as DNA, the CDR3 is TGTGCCAGTAGTAGGGGTCGCGGGCGGATCACAGATACGCAGTATTTT. Protein product: CASSRGRGRITDTQYF. J is TRBJ2-3 and V is TRBV19, with D perhaps matching TRBD2 (5 bases). The germline gives CDR1 LNHDA, CDR2 SQIVND (reference sequence). V dropped 4 bases and J dropped 2 bases, with 16 bases sitting between them. This CDR3 spans 16 amino acids.

This chain uses TRBV11-2 with TRBJ2-7, with a tentative D call TRBD1 (6 bases). The CDR3 spans 12 residues. Germline V gene lookup returns CDR1 SGHAT and CDR2 FQNNGV. With 5 bases removed from V and 7 bases from J, the gap between germline ends came to 12 bases. CDR3 loop: CASSQNQGEQYF. The CDR3 coding sequence is TGTGCCAGCAGCCAAAATCAGGGGGAGCAGTACTTC. The full variable domain, completed using reference TRBV11-2 and TRBJ2-7, is EAGVAQSPRYKIIEKRQSVAFWCNPISGHATLYWYQQILGQGPKLLIQFQNNGVVDDSQLPKDRFSAERLKGVDSTLKIQPAKLEDSAVYLCASSQNQGEQYFGPGTRLTVT.

The chain links TRBV4-1 to TRBJ2-7; 11 bases match TRBD2. Germline V gene sequence: CDR1 MGHRA, CDR2 YSYEKL. The CDR3 consists of 14 residues. Trimming took 3 bases from V and 3 from J; bases not matched to a gene: 1. CDR3 sequence: CASSHGTSGYEQYF. In DNA, the CDR3 is TGCGCCAGCAGCCACGGGACTAGCGGCTACGAGCAGTACTTC.

The gene calls are TRBV9 and TRBJ2-5; D is unclear. The ends were cut back, 2 bases at V and 1 base at J, with 6 bases in the middle. This CDR3 spans 13 amino acids. CDR1 is SGDLS, CDR2 YYNGEE, per germline. Here the CDR3 reads CASSVEVQETQYF. CDR3 bases: TGTGCCAGCAGCGTTGAGGTCCAAGAGACCCAGTACTTC.

This clone has a handful of counts. This rearrangement joins TRBV18 to TRBJ2-3; D gene ambiguous. Germline-derived CDR1 and CDR2 are KGHSH and LQKENI. The CDR3 has 13 amino acids. The V end was cut by 3 bases, the J end by 0 bases, with 4 bases between. The CDR3, as DNA: TGTGCCAGCTCACCCCCTAGCACAGATACGCAGTATTTT. Amino acid sequence: CASSPPSTDTQYF. The full variable domain, rest sourced from reference TRBV18 and TRBJ2-3, is NAGVMQNPRHLVRRRGQEARLRCSPMKGHSHVYWYRQLPEEGLKFMVYLQKENIIDESGMPKERFSAEFPKEGPSILRIQQVVRGDSAAYFCASSPPSTDTQYFGPGTRLTVL.

This clone was recorded only once. The J gene is TRBJ2-1, the V gene TRBV7-6, with 7 bases matching TRBD2. The ends lost 5 bases at V and 2 bases at J; junction bases unmatched: 6. CDR3 size: 15 residues. Germline V gene lookup returns CDR1 SGHVS and CDR2 FNYEAQ. CDR3 region: CASSPGTTAYNEQFF. The CDR3 nucleotides are TGTGCCAGCAGCCCAGGGACTACTGCCTACAATGAGCAGTTCTTC. Using reference TRBV7-6 and TRBJ2-1 for the parts outside the CDR3, the full variable domain is GAGVSQSPRYKVTKRGQDVALRCDPISGHVSLYWYRQALGQGPEFLTYFNYEAQQDKSGLPNDRFSAERPEGSISTLTIQRTEQRDSAMYRCASSPGTTAYNEQFFGPGTRLTVL.